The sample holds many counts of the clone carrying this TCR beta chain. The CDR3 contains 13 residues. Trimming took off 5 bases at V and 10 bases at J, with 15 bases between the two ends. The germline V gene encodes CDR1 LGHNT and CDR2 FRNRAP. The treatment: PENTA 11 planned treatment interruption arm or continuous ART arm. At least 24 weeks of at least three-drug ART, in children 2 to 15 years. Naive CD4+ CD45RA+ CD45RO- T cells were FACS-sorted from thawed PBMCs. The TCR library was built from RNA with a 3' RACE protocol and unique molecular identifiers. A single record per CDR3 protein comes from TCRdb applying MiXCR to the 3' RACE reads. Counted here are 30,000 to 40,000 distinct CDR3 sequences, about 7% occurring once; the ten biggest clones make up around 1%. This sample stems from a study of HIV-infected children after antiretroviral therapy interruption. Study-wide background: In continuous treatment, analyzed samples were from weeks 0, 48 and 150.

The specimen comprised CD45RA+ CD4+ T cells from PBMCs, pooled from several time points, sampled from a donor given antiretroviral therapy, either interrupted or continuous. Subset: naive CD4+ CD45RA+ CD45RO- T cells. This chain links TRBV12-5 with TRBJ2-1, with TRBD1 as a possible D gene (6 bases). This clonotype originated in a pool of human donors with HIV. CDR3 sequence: CASGTSGGGEQFF. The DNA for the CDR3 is TGTGCTAGTGGTACCTCTGGGGGCGGGGAGCAGTTCTTC.